Shown below are 11 T cell receptor beta chains from a single sample sequenced in a study of blood T cell repertoires in COVID-19. Measured with immunoSEQ multiplex PCR; TCRdb has only the in-frame clones, and not every one. The sample has some 290,000 clones, 88% seen once. Sequencing was carried out using peripheral blood. Receptors were obtained from a woman in her 30s with COVID-19, enrolled during active disease.

This clone appeared once. The V call is TRBV2, the J call TRBJ2-7, with 7 nucleotides matching TRBD2. The V segment lost 4 bases and the J segment 5 bases; nucleotides outside the gene matches: 8. CDR1 is SNHLY and CDR2 is FYNNEI in the germline V gene. This CDR3 contains 14 residues. The CDR3: CASSAPSGKHEQYF. For the CDR3, the DNA is TGTGCCAGCAGTGCCCCCAGCGGGAAACACGAGCAGTACTTC.

Comments on this clone: Other nucleotide sequences in the sample specify the same CDR3. This chain uses TRBV19 with TRBJ2-7; possible D gene TRBD2, 5 bases. V lost 5 bases to trimming and J lost 4 bases, with 12 bases between them. The CDR3 is made up of 13 amino acids. Per the germline V gene, CDR1 is LNHDA and CDR2 is SQIVND (reference sequence). DNA of the CDR3: TGTGCCAGTAGTTTTGCGGAGGCTTACGAGCAGTACTTC. Translated: CASSFAEAYEQYF.

The chain has TRBV4-1 and TRBJ2-7; D gene ambiguous. Trimming removed 0 bases from V and 2 bases from J, with 11 bases in between. The length of the CDR3 is 15 residues. Germline loops: CDR1 MGHRA, CDR2 YSYEKL. CDR3 sequence reads: CASSQDRSQAYEQYF. CDR3 sequence (DNA): TGCGCCAGCAGCCAAGACAGATCCCAGGCCTACGAGCAGTACTTC.

The gene calls are TRBV5-6 and TRBJ2-5; tentatively, D is TRBD2 (6 bases). Germline CDR1 SGHDT, CDR2 YYEEEE. The CDR3 sequence is 14 residues long. The V end lost 6 bases, the J end lost 4 bases, and 16 bases lay between the germline ends. The CDR3 region is CASMNLGRRETQYF. CDR3 nucleotide sequence: TGTGCCAGCATGAATTTGGGGAGGAGAGAGACCCAGTACTTC.

V is TRBV15 and J is TRBJ2-1, with 10 nucleotides matching TRBD1. CDR3 length equals 15 residues. Looked up from germline, CDR1 is LNHNV and CDR2 is YYDKDF (reference sequence). J gave up 6 bases and V 5 bases, and 7 bases lay outside the gene matches. The CDR3 region has the DNA TGTGCCACCAGCCCCCGGGACAGGGGACTCAATGAGCAGTTCTTC. Translated: CATSPRDRGLNEQFF.

The chain carries TRBV6-4 and TRBJ2-7; possibly TRBD2 for D (5 bases). V was cut by 0 bases and J by 0 bases, with 6 bases left in between. Germline loops: CDR1 MRHNA, CDR2 SNTAGT. The CDR3 has 14 amino acids. CDR3 in amino acids: CASSDSSDSYEQYF. The CDR3 DNA reads TGTGCCAGCAGTGACTCTAGCGACTCCTACGAGCAGTACTTC.

The J gene is TRBJ1-1, the V gene TRBV7-2; TRBD1 matches at 8 bases. This CDR3 has 15 amino acids. The trim removed 3 bases at V and 10 bases at J, leaving 13 bases unmatched. Germline CDR1 SGHTA, CDR2 FQGNSA. CDR3 in amino acids: CASSLGQVGLTGAFF. Here the CDR3 DNA reads TGTGCCAGCAGCTTGGGACAGGTTGGCTTAACGGGAGCTTTCTTT.

The chain is built from TRBV2 and TRBJ2-3; 8 bases are shared with TRBD1. The CDR3 has 13 residues. Per germline, CDR1 SNHLY and CDR2 FYNNEI. Trimming removed 5 bases from V and 7 bases from J; junction bases left unmatched: 5. CDR3 loop: CASSTQGAYTQYF. CDR3 in DNA: TGTGCCAGCAGTACCCAGGGGGCGTATACGCAGTATTTT. Full variable domain (outside the CDR3, taken from reference TRBV2 and TRBJ2-3): EPEVTQTPSHQVTQMGQEVILRCVPISNHLYFYWYRQILGQKVEFLVSFYNNEISEKSEIFDDQFSVERPDGSNFTLKIRSTKLEDSAMYFCASSTQGAYTQYFGPGTRLTVL.

The gene calls are TRBV9 and TRBJ1-5, with D unclear. The V end was cut by 0 bases, the J end by 3 bases, with 7 bases between. CDR3 size: 14 residues. Germline CDR1 reads SGDLS; CDR2 reads YYNGEE. CDR3 bases: TGTGCCAGCAGCGTAGATCGGGACAATCAGCCCCAGCATTTT. The encoded protein is CASSVDRDNQPQHF.

V gene TRBV5-4 combines with J gene TRBJ1-5; TRBD1 might be the D (5 bases). Germline V gene sequence: CDR1 SGHNT, CDR2 YYREEE (reference sequence). The CDR3 consists of 13 residues. V lost 4 bases to trimming and J lost 4 bases, with 9 bases between them. In DNA form, the CDR3 reads TGTGCCAGCAGCCCGGACATGAATCAGCCCCAGCATTTT. This translates into CASSPDMNQPQHF.

The rearrangement joins TRBV5-1 to TRBJ2-3, with D possibly TRBD1 on 6 matching bases. CDR1 and CDR2 from the germline V gene are SGHRS and YFSETQ. V was trimmed by 4 bases and J by 1 base, leaving 10 bases between them. The CDR3 has 14 amino acids. CDR3 nucleotide sequence: TGCGCCAGCAGCGGCGGACAGCGCACAGATACGCAGTATTTT. It codes for CASSGGQRTDTQYF. The full variable domain, completed using reference TRBV5-1 and TRBJ2-3, is KAGVTQTPRYLIKTRGQQVTLSCSPISGHRSVSWYQQTPGQGLQFLFEYFSETQRNKGNFPGRFSGRQFSNSRSEMNVSTLELGDSALYLCASSGGQRTDTQYFGPGTRLTVL.